These 7 T cell receptor beta chains were all obtained from the same sample, sequenced in a study of T cells after yellow fever vaccination. MiXCR, run by TCRdb on the 5' RACE reads, gives a single entry per CDR3 protein. The table lists over 200,000 distinct CDR3 sequences, around 6.7% of them singletons. The source was CD4+ T cells sorted from PBMCs, collected on the day of the yellow fever booster vaccination. The receptors were gathered from a man aged 30-40 years who received the YFV17D yellow fever vaccine.

Only a few counts were recorded for this clonotype. The chain recombines TRBV3-1 with TRBJ2-5; D may match TRBD1 or TRBD2 (5 bases each). The CDR3 is 12 amino acids. Per the germline V gene, CDR1 is LGHDT and CDR2 is YNNKEL (reference sequence). Trimming took 3 bases from V and 9 from J, leaving 11 bases between them. CDR3 sequence: CASSHPLGAQYF. CDR3 nucleotides: TGTGCCAGCAGCCATCCCTTGGGGGCCCAGTACTTC.

This clonotype was counted ten times or more. The chain employs TRBV20-1 and TRBJ2-7; D uncertain. With 1 base removed from V and 0 bases from J, the gap between germline ends came to 10 bases. This CDR3 is built from 14 residues. From germline, CDR1 is DFQATT and CDR2 SNEGSKA (reference sequence). In DNA, the CDR3 is TGCAGTGCTAGAGCTGGGCGTGTCTCCTACGAGCAGTACTTC. Its translation is CSARAGRVSYEQYF.

This clonotype was detected ten times or more. The gene calls are TRBV20-1 and TRBJ2-1; perhaps D is TRBD1 or TRBD2 (5 bases each). CDR1 and CDR2 (germline): DFQATT, SNEGSKA (reference sequence). The CDR3 has 16 amino acids. Trimming shortened V by 0 bases and J by 0 bases, and 12 bases separated the two germline ends. This chain's CDR3 is CSARDQGPISYNEQFF. CDR3 bases: TGCAGTGCTAGAGATCAGGGACCAATCTCCTACAATGAGCAGTTCTTC.

This clonotype has at least ten counts. The chain is built from TRBV3-1 and TRBJ2-3, with 12 bases matching TRBD2. This CDR3 has 16 amino acids. Germline trimming cut 1 base from V and 6 bases from J; bases unmatched to any gene: 5. The germline V gene encodes CDR1 LGHDT and CDR2 YNNKEL (reference sequence). The CDR3 reads CASSQVHGLAGDTQYF. Here the CDR3 DNA reads TGTGCCAGCAGCCAAGTCCACGGACTAGCGGGGGATACGCAGTATTTT.

This clonotype was recorded many times. J is TRBJ2-7 and V is TRBV29-1; TRBD2 agrees at 8 bases. The germline CDR1 and CDR2 sequences are SQVTM and ANQGSEA. Trimming removed 6 bases from V and 6 bases from J; junction bases left unmatched: 7. The CDR3 runs to 12 residues. The CDR3: CSVDSRGGEQYF. The CDR3 DNA reads as TGCAGCGTAGACTCCCGGGGGGGCGAGCAGTACTTC.

This clonotype was seen a few times. The chain carries TRBV11-2 and TRBJ2-7; 8 bases align to TRBD2. The CDR3 loop spans 15 amino acids. V trimming: 2 bases; J trimming: 3 bases; junction bases outside the gene matches: 6. Germline V gene lookup returns CDR1 SGHAT and CDR2 FQNNGV. DNA for the CDR3: TGTGCCAGCAGCTTACAGGTCCTAGCGGGCTACGAGCAGTACTTC. It is translated as CASSLQVLAGYEQYF.

This rearrangement joins TRBV3-1 to TRBJ1-6, with D perhaps TRBD1 (5 bases). The CDR3 length is 14 residues. Per the germline V gene, CDR1 is LGHDT and CDR2 is YNNKEL (reference sequence). V was trimmed by 7 bases and J by 8 bases, leaving 15 bases between them. CDR3 coding DNA: TGTGCCAGCACTCGGGGCGCGAGGGATTCACCCCTCCACTTT. Protein: CASTRGARDSPLHF.